Included here is one TCR beta chain sequence, with context. Its antigen is not known. This sample was taken from a study of T cells expressing NK-cell markers. The overall study: Researchers got TCR beta repertoires out of sorted CD3+CD56+NKG2C+, CD3+CD56+NKG2C- and CD3+CD56-NKG2C+ T cells.

TCRdb re-called the 5' RACE reads, yielding one record per CDR3 amino acid sequence without DNA. The sample table sets out 150,000 to 180,000 distinct CDR3 sequences. Study findings and constraints: Of the CD8+ T cells in about 6 donors, roughly 1.0-7.0% belonged to dominant NKG2C+ clonotypes.

This CDR3 contains 17 residues. CDR1 is LNHDA, CDR2 SQIVND, per germline (reference sequence). The sequencing input was blood T cells: a sorted CD56 or NKG2C T cell subset, CD4+ or CD8+ T cells, or bulk PBMC T cells (not recorded which). This TCR was sampled from a woman aged 50 to 60 in good health. V is TRBV19 and J is TRBJ2-3; TCRdb picks TRBD1, but there is no DNA to check that call. The CDR3 reads CASSIAGVSFPTDTQYF.